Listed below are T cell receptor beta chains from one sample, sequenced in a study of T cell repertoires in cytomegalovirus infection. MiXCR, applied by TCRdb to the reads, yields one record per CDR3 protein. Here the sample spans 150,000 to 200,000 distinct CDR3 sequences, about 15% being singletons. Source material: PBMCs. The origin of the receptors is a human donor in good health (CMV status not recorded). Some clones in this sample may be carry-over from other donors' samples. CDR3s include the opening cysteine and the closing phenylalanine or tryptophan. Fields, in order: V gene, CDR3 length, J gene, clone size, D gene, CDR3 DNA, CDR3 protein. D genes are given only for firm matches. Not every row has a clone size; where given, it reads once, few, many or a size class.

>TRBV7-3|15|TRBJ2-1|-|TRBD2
TGTGCCAGCAGCATCGGGACTAGCTCCTACAATGAGCAGTTCTTC
CASSIGTSSYNEQFF
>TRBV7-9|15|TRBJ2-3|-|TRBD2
TGTGCCAGCAGCTCAGTAGCGGGAGGGCCGGTCACGCAGTATTTT
CASSSVAGGPVTQYF
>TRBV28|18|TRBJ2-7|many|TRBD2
TGTGCCAGCAGTGTAACCCTTCGATCGGGCGGGAGGAGAGTCGAGCAGTACTTC
CASSVTLRSGGRRVEQYF
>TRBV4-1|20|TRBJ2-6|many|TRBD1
TGCGCCAGCAGCCAAGATGGTGGTGGACAGGGGGCGCGTGGGGCCAACGTCCTGACTTTC
CASSQDGGGQGARGANVLTF
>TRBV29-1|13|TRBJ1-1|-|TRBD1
TGCAGCGTTCCGGACAGGATGAACACTGAAGCTTTCTTT
CSVPDRMNTEAFF
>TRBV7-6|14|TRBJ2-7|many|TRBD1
TGTGCCAGCAGCCCGGGACAGGGTTTCAACGAGCAGTACTTC
CASSPGQGFNEQYF
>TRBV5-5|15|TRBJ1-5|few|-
TGTGCCAGCAGCCCACGGGACAATGGCAATCAGCCCCAGCATTTT
CASSPRDNGNQPQHF
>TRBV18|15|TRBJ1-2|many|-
TGTGCCAGCTCACCGGACAGAACTAAGGGTTATGGCTACACCTTC
CASSPDRTKGYGYTF
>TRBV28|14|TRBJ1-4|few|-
TGTGCCAGTAAAGATGGGAGCTTTAATGAAAAACTGTTTTTT
CASKDGSFNEKLFF
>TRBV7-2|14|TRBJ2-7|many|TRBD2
TGTGCCAGCAGCTTAGTGGGCAGTAGCGGGGAGCAGTACTTC
CASSLVGSSGEQYF
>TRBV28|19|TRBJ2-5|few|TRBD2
TGTGCCAGCAGTTCCCTTACGACCGGGACTAGCGGATACCAAGAGACCCAGTACTTC
CASSSLTTGTSGYQETQYF
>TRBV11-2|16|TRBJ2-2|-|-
TGTGCCAGCAGCTTAGATCAGGGAGGATTCGCCGGGGAGCTGTTTTTT
CASSLDQGGFAGELFF
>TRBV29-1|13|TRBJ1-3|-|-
TGCAGCGTGCAAGGGGGGGTTGGAAACACCATATATTTT
CSVQGGVGNTIYF
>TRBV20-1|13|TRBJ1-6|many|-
TGCAGTGCTAGAGACGACGGGAATTCACCCCTCCACTTT
CSARDDGNSPLHF
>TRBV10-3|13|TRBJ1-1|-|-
TGTGCCATCAGTGATTCGTCTCGCACTGCAGCTTTCTTT
CAISDSSRTAAFF
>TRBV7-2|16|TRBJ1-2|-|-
TGTGCCAGCAGCTTAAACAGGGAAACGCGACGCTATTGCTACACCTTC
CASSLNRETRRYCYTF
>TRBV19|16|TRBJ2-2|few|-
TGTGCCAGTAGTATAAAAACAGGGATTAGCACCGGGGAGCTGTTTTTT
CASSIKTGISTGELFF
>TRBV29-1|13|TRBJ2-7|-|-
TGCAGCGTTGGGGCGGTAGGGAACTACGAGCAGTACTTC
CSVGAVGNYEQYF
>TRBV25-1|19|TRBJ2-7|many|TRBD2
TGTGCCAGCAGCAACCGGGACAGTCCGACTAGCGGGAGAGGCTACGAGCAGTACTTC
CASSNRDSPTSGRGYEQYF
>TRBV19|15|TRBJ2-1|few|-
TGTGCCAGTAGTTTCGACTTGAATCTCTACAATGAGCAGTTCTTC
CASSFDLNLYNEQFF
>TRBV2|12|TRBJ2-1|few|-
TGTGCCAGCAGTGAAGCGTGGGGTGAGCAGTTCTTC
CASSEAWGEQFF
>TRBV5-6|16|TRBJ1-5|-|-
TGTGCCAGCAGCGACGGCCCTCCTTATAGCAATCAGCCCCAGCATTTT
CASSDGPPYSNQPQHF
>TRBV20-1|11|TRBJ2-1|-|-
TGCAGTGCTAGAGGAGTAAATGAGCAGTTCTTC
CSARGVNEQFF
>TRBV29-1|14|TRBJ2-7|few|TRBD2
TGCAGCGCCGCTAGCGGAGGAGCCCCCTACGAGCAGTACTTC
CSAASGGAPYEQYF
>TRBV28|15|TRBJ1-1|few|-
TGTGCCAGCAGTCCACCCAGAGGGTCGAACACTGAAGCTTTCTTT
CASSPPRGSNTEAFF
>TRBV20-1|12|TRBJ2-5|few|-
TGCAGTGCCAAGAGGGGAGGAGAGACCCAGTACTTC
CSAKRGGETQYF
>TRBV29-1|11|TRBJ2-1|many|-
TGCAGCACTACAGGCTACAATGAGCAGTTCTTC
CSTTGYNEQFF
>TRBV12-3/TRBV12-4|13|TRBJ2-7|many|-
TGTGCCAGTACCAGAGGGGGACGAAACGAGCAGTACTTC
CASTRGGRNEQYF
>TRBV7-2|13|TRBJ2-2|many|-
TGTGCCAGTAGGGAGAGGCTGACAGGGGAGCTGTTTTTT
CASRERLTGELFF
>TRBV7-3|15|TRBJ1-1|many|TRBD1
TGTGCCAGCAGCCCCCGACAGGGGGGTAAGACTGAAGCTTTCTTT
CASSPRQGGKTEAFF
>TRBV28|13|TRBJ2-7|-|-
TGTGCCATTGAAGAGGAGGGCCCCTACGAGCAGTACTTC
CAIEEEGPYEQYF
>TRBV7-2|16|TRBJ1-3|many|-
TGTGCCAGCAGCCCGGGGACAATCCCCTCTGGAAACACCATATATTTT
CASSPGTIPSGNTIYF
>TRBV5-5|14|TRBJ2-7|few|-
TGTGCCAGCAGCTTGCGGGGGCGAGGCTACGAGCAGTACTTC
CASSLRGRGYEQYF
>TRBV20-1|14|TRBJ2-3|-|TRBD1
TGCAGTGCCGAGCCAGGACAGGGTACAGATACGCAGTATTTT
CSAEPGQGTDTQYF
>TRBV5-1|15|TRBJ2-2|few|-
TGCGCCAGCAGCTTGGACAGGGGACTGATCGGGGAGCTGTTTTTT
CASSLDRGLIGELFF
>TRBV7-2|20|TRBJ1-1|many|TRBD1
TGTGCCAGCAGCTTATCTCCGACGACAGGGTTTTCGGGGGCTTGGGGTGAAGCTTTCTTT
CASSLSPTTGFSGAWGEAFF
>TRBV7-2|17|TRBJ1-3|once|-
TGTGCCAGCAGCTTAAGAGTGGTAGGGACCTCTGGAAACACCATATATTTT
CASSLRVVGTSGNTIYF
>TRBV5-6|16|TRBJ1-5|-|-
TGTGCTAGCAGCTTGAGGGGCCCTTATAGCAATCAGCCCCAGCATTTT
CASSLRGPYSNQPQHF
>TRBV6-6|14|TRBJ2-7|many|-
TGTGCCAGCATTACCCGGGACATCCCCTACGAGCAGTACTTC
CASITRDIPYEQYF
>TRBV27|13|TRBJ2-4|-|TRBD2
TGTGCCAGCAGTGCTAGCGGGGGGAACATTCAGTACTTC
CASSASGGNIQYF
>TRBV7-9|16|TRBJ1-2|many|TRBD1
TGTGCCAGCAGGGCCGGGACAGCCGACCGTAACTATGGCTACACCTTC
CASRAGTADRNYGYTF
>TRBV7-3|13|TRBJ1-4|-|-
TGTGCCAGCAGCACCGACACCCTGGAAAAACTGTTTTTT
CASSTDTLEKLFF
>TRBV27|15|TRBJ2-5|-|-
TGTGCCAGCAGTTTAGATCAGGGGGGGGGAGAGACCCAGTACTTC
CASSLDQGGGETQYF
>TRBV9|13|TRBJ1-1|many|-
TGTGCCAGCAGCACCTCCGGGGGCCAGGAAGCTTTCTTT
CASSTSGGQEAFF
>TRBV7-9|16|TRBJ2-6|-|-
TGTGCCACCCCCGCAGGGGAAATGTCTGGGGCCAACGTCCTGACTTTC
CATPAGEMSGANVLTF
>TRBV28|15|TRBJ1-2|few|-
TGTGCCAGCAGTTCCCCCCTTCAGGGAAGGTATGGCTACACCTTC
CASSSPLQGRYGYTF
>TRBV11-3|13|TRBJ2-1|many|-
TGTGCCAGCAGCTTAGTCAGAGGGTCTGAGCAGTTCTTC
CASSLVRGSEQFF
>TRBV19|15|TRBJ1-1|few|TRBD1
TGTGCCAGTAGGGGACAGGGAAATGAGATAACTGAAGCTTTCTTT
CASRGQGNEITEAFF
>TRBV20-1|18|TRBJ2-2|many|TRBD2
TGCAGTGCTAGATCCAGAGAGGGTAGGAGCGGGAGAACCGGGGAGCTGTTTTTT
CSARSREGRSGRTGELFF
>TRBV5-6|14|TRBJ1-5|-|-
TGTGCCAGCAGTGCCGTCGGCTACAATCAGCCCCAGCATTTT
CASSAVGYNQPQHF
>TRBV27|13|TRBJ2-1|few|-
TGTGCCAGCAGTACCCAATCCGGGACGGAGCAGTTCTTC
CASSTQSGTEQFF
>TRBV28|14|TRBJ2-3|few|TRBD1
TGTGCCAGCAGCAAGGACAGGGGGGTGGATACGCAGTATTTT
CASSKDRGVDTQYF
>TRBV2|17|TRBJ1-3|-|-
TGTGCCAGCAAGGGGGGGACCGGGACTGAGGCTGGAAACACCATATATTTT
CASKGGTGTEAGNTIYF